The 11 T cell receptor beta chains below all came from one sample that was sequenced in a study of cytomegalovirus exposure and HLA in healthy donors. Amplification used 60 Vbeta primers and 13 Jbeta primers. This table comes from immunoSEQ multiplex PCR, and its TCRdb copy is limited to in-frame clones, with some not included. The sample lists about 160,000 clones; around 82% were seen once. The sample taken for sequencing was PBMCs. The source of these receptors is a middle-aged man in good health and CMV-seropositive.

A word on this clone: A junction boundary mismatches the germline segment, possibly from a read error. The chain employs TRBV7-7 and TRBJ2-1; 8 bases map to TRBD2. Germline lookup yields CDR1 SSHAT and CDR2 FNYEAQ (reference sequence). This CDR3 comprises 15 residues. CDR3 DNA sequence: TGTGCTAGCAGCCCAAGCGGGAGCTCCTACAATGAGCAGTTCTTC. Amino acids: CASSPSGSSYNEQFF.

There are a few counts of this clone. This chain connects TRBV2 to TRBJ1-3, with D possibly TRBD1 on 6 matching bases. Deletions cut 2 bases from V and 0 bases from J, with 17 bases between. CDR3 length: 18 residues. Germline-derived CDR1 and CDR2 are SNHLY and FYNNEI. CDR3 coding DNA: TGTGCCAGCAGTGAATTCCCGACAGGCGATATCTCTGGAAACACCATATATTTT. Translating it yields CASSEFPTGDISGNTIYF.

V usage is TRBV6-1 and J usage is TRBJ2-1; TRBD1 is a possible D gene (5 bases). This CDR3 contains 15 residues. Germline V gene sequence: CDR1 MNHNS, CDR2 SASEGT. Trimming stripped 3 bases from V and 4 bases from J, with 13 bases between. CDR3 nucleotide sequence: TGTGCCAGCAGTGACATTAACCAGGGATACAATGAGCAGTTCTTC. It specifies CASSDINQGYNEQFF.

The chain uses TRBV4-2 and TRBJ2-3; tentative D call: TRBD2 (6 bases). The CDR3 sequence is 13 residues long. With 2 bases removed from V and 5 bases from J, the gap between germline ends came to 8 bases. Looked up from germline, CDR1 is LGHNA and CDR2 is YNFKEQ. CDR3 protein: CASSQQTRDTQYF. The CDR3 bases are TGTGCCAGCAGCCAACAGACTAGAGATACGCAGTATTTT.

The sample holds a few counts of this clone. The rearrangement links TRBV2 to TRBJ2-5, with 10 nucleotides matching TRBD1. Germline V lookup: CDR1 SNHLY, CDR2 FYNNEI. The CDR3 covers 16 residues. Trimming removed 8 bases from V and 5 bases from J; junction bases left unmatched: 14. The CDR3 spells CASDHRPDRGWETQYF. CDR3 DNA: TGTGCCAGCGACCATCGCCCGGACAGGGGGTGGGAGACCCAGTACTTC.

The gene calls are TRBV10-3 and TRBJ2-2; TRBD2 matches 10 bases. Trimming cost V 11 bases and J 0 bases; bases outside gene matches: 3. This CDR3 comprises 14 residues. CDR1 ENHRY and CDR2 SYGVKD come from the germline V gene. The CDR3 region is CAVLAGANTGELFF. CDR3 sequence (DNA): TGTGCCGTCCTAGCGGGAGCGAACACCGGGGAGCTGTTTTTT.

Here the CDR3 DNA reads TGTGCCAGCAGCCCAGCGGGAAGGGAGCAGTACTTC. It translates to CASSPAGREQYF. V is TRBV9 and J is TRBJ2-7, with 7 bases fitting TRBD2. V lost 4 bases to trimming and J lost 7 bases; unmatched junction nucleotides: 5. The germline CDR1 and CDR2 sequences are SGDLS and YYNGEE. The CDR3 is 12 residues long.

The chain joins TRBV19 to TRBJ2-1; 7 bases agree with TRBD2. The CDR3 runs to 14 residues. Germline trimming cut 6 bases from V and 8 bases from J; bases unmatched to any gene: 10. The germline V gene has CDR1 LNHDA and CDR2 SQIVND (reference sequence). In DNA form, the CDR3 reads TGTGCCAGTAGCCAAGCGGGGCCGAACCATGAGCAGTTCTTC. The encoded protein is CASSQAGPNHEQFF.

The chain uses TRBV15 and TRBJ1-4; D is unclear. This CDR3 has 15 amino acids. V was clipped by 5 bases and J by 4 bases, with 14 bases between them. Germline-derived CDR1 and CDR2 are LNHNV and YYDKDF (reference sequence). This CDR3 reads CATSPRGGHNEKLFF. CDR3 sequence (DNA): TGTGCCACCAGCCCGCGAGGTGGTCATAATGAAAAACTGTTTTTT.

This chain links TRBV19 with TRBJ2-1, with D possibly matching TRBD2 (5 bases). The germline V and J ends were trimmed by 7 bases and 6 bases, with 22 bases remaining between them. Germline V gene lookup returns CDR1 LNHDA and CDR2 SQIVND (reference sequence). There are 16 residues in the CDR3. This chain's CDR3 is CASNPRAIRGLNEQFF. The DNA for the CDR3 is TGTGCCAGTAACCCCCGGGCCATCCGAGGGCTCAATGAGCAGTTCTTC.

The chain uses TRBV21-1 and TRBJ2-7; TRBD2, the table's D call, lacks a check against the DNA. TRBV21-1 is given as a pseudogene. The CDR3 runs 11 residues. CDR3 sequence reads: CASSKYYEQYF. The CDR3 nucleotides read TGTGCCAGCAGCAAGTACTACGAGCAGTACTTC.